This TCR beta chain derives from a study of radiotherapy plus CTLA-4 blockade in lung cancer. Study as a whole: For 15% to 20% of patients, objective responses occurred, and roughly 31% had disease control. Broader study findings: Clones of tumor-derived TCRs expanded in blood after radiotherapy plus ipilimumab. Best predicting response, reportedly, were early blood T cell clone dynamics, with interferon-beta.

Focal radiation was given together with CTLA-4 blockade (ipilimumab) to patients with chemo-refractory metastatic non-small-cell lung cancer. The CDR3 extends over 16 amino acids. TCRdb's table, derived via immunoSEQ multiplex PCR, lists solely in-frame clones and lacks some. Of approximately 49,000 clones listed, around 83% are singletons. Of note for this clone: The target antigen is unknown.

The chain combines TRBV12-2 with TRBJ2-7; the tabulated D call, TRBD1, remains unverified against the DNA. TRBV12-2 is tagged as a pseudogene. This TCR derives from a human donor with non-small cell lung cancer whose response to radiotherapy plus ipilimumab could not be evaluated. The sample consisted of peripheral blood, taken from a patient treated with radiotherapy plus ipilimumab. The CDR3 sequence is CASRWPSGTGSYEQYF. DNA for the CDR3: TGTGCAAGTCGCTGGCCGAGTGGGACAGGGTCCTACGAGCAGTACTTC.